The 2 T cell receptor beta chains in this list originate from one sample, sequenced in a study of CD8 T cells in ankylosing spondylitis. Overall study findings and caveats: A motif of 7 to 9 highly homologous TCR beta variants was seen as apparently characteristic of ankylosing spondylitis blood.

MiXCR was run by TCRdb on the 5' RACE reads, yielding one entry per CDR3 protein. The top ten clones hold approximately 0.51% of a sample with about 800,000 distinct CDR3 sequences, about 10% of them seen once. These receptors lack a known antigen. The sample comprised blood, either unsorted or a sorted T cell fraction (not recorded which). The receptors here all came from a male donor with ankylosing spondylitis.

This clonotype showed up just a few times. The chain uses TRBV20-1 and TRBJ2-7, with D hard to call. V was clipped by 5 bases and J by 2 bases, with 13 bases between them. The CDR3 extends over 13 amino acids. Germline V gene sequence: CDR1 DFQATT, CDR2 SNEGSKA (reference sequence). CDR3 coding DNA: TGCAGTGCTGTGGACCCTAAAACCTACGAGCAGTACTTC. Its translation: CSAVDPKTYEQYF.

The chain uses TRBV20-1 and TRBJ2-6, with a possible D match to TRBD1 (6 bases). In germline, CDR1 is DFQATT, CDR2 SNEGSKA (reference sequence). This CDR3 is 14 amino acids long. V was shortened by 6 bases and J by 2 bases, with 11 bases between the two germline ends. CDR3 sequence: CSAHREAGANVLTF. The CDR3 DNA reads as TGCAGTGCCCACAGGGAAGCTGGGGCCAACGTCCTGACTTTC.